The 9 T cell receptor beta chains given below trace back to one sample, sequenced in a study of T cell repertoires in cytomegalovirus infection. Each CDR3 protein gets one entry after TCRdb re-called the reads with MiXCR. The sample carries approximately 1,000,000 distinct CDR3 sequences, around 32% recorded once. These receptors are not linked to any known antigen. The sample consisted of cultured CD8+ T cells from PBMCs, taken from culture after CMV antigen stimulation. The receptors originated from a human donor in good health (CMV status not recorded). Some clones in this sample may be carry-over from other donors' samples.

In DNA, the CDR3 is TGTGCCAGCAGTGATAGAGCGGGGGCAACCCAAGAGACCCAGTACTTC. Protein sequence: CASSDRAGATQETQYF. This chain links TRBV28 with TRBJ2-5, with 8 bases lining up with TRBD2. The CDR3 spans 16 residues. J lost 1 base, V lost 5 bases, and 9 bases had no gene match. Per germline, CDR1 MDHEN and CDR2 SYDVKM.

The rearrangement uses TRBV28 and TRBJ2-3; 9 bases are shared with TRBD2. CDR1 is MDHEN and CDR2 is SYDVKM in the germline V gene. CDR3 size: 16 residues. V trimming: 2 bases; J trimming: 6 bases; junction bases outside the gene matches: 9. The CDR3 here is CASSLQLAGPRDTQYF. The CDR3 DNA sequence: TGTGCCAGCAGTTTACAGCTAGCGGGGCCCCGGGATACGCAGTATTTT.

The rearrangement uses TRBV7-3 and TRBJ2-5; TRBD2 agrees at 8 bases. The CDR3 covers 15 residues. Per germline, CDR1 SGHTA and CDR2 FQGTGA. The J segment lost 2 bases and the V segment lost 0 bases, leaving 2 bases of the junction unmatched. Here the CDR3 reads CASSLTGTRQETQYF. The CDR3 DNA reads TGTGCCAGCAGCTTAACCGGGACTAGGCAAGAGACCCAGTACTTC.

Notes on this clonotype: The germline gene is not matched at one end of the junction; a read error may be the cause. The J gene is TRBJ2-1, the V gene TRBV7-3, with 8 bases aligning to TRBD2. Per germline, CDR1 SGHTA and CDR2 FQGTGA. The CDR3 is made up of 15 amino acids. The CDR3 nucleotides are TGTGCCAGCAGCCTACGGGGGGGGCCAGGAGGGGAGCAGTTCTTT. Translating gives CASSLRGGPGGEQFF.

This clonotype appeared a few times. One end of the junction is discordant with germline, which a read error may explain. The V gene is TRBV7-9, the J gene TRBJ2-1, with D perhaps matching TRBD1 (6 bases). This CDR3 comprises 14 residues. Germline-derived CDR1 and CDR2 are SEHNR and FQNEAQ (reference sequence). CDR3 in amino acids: CASGGLERQKRDPF. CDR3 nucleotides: TGTGCCAGCGGGGGCCTCGAGCGCCAAAAGCGCGACCCCTTC.

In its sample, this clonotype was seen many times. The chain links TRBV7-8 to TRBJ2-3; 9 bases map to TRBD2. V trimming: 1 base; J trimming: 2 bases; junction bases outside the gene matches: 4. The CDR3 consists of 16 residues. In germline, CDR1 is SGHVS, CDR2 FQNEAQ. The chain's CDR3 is CASSLEAGGNTDTQYF. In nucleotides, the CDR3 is TGTGCCAGCAGCTTAGAGGCGGGGGGGAACACAGATACGCAGTATTTT. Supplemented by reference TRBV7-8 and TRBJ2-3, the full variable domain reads GAGVSQSPRYKVAKRGQDVALRCDPISGHVSLFWYQQALGQGPEFLTYFQNEAQLDKSGLPSDRFFAERPEGSVSTLKIQRTQQEDSAVYLCASSLEAGGNTDTQYFGPGTRLTVL.

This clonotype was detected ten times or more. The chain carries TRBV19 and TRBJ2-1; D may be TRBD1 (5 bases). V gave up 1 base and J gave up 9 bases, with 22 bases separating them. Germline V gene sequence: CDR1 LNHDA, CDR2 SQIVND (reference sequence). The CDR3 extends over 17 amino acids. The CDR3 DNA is TGTGCCAGTAGTATAGTCGGGCGCTCAGGGAAGGGCGGTGAGCAGTTCTTC. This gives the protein CASSIVGRSGKGGEQFF.

Here the CDR3 DNA reads TGTGCCAGCAGCCCAAAGGACAGGGGGCTAATTCTAGGCACTGAAGCTTTCTTT. Its protein is CASSPKDRGLILGTEAFF. The genes are TRBV9 and TRBJ1-1; 11 bases are a match to TRBD1. CDR1 and CDR2 from the germline V gene are SGDLS and YYNGEE. V lost 4 bases to trimming and J lost 4 bases; unmatched junction nucleotides: 15. CDR3 length: 18 residues.

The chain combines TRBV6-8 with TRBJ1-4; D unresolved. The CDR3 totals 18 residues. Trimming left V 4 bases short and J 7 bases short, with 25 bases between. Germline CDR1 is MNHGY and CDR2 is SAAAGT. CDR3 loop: CASSFIPSGPSGGEKLFF. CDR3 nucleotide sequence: TGTGCCAGCAGTTTTATTCCCTCGGGCCCGTCGGGAGGTGAAAAACTGTTTTTT.